Listed below are T cell receptor beta chains from one sample, sequenced in a study of T cells in Graves' hyperthyroidism and ophthalmopathy. TCRdb re-called the multiplex PCR reads through MiXCR, storing one row per CDR3 protein. This sample has about 700,000 distinct CDR3 sequences, with roughly 45% found just once. The material sequenced was peripheral blood or thyroid tissue (not recorded which). These receptors were obtained from an adult man with Graves' disease, either hyperthyroidism or ophthalmopathy (not recorded which). CDR3s include the opening cysteine and the closing phenylalanine or tryptophan. D genes are given only for firm matches. Only part of the rows carry a size: once, few, many, or a class if the clone is expanded.

v_gene,j_gene,len,abundance,d_gene,CDR3aa,CDR3nt
TRBV7-8,TRBJ2-7,13,few,-,CASSLEERDEQYF,TGTGCCAGCAGCTTAGAGGAGAGAGACGAGCAGTACTTC
TRBV2,TRBJ2-5,14,-,TRBD1,CASRVDRGRETQYF,TGTGCCAGCAGAGTGGACAGGGGTAGGGAGACCCAGTACTTC
TRBV29-1,TRBJ1-1,13,-,TRBD1,CSVTQGRRTEAFF,TGCAGCGTCACACAGGGGAGAAGGACTGAAGCTTTCTTT
TRBV6-9,TRBJ1-2,15,few,-,CASSETLGVRYGYTF,TGTGCCAGCAGTGAGACGTTGGGGGTCCGCTATGGCTACACCTTC
TRBV9,TRBJ2-7,15,few,-,CASSQVSGRINEQYF,TGTGCCAGCAGCCAAGTTTCCGGGAGAATCAACGAGCAGTACTTC
TRBV19,TRBJ2-5,19,-,TRBD1,CASSIDWRSGGLHQETQYF,TGTGCCAGTAGTATAGACTGGAGGTCAGGGGGCCTTCACCAAGAGACCCAGTACTTC
TRBV25-1,TRBJ2-6,16,-,TRBD2,CASSGAINSGANVLTF,TGTGCCAGTAGCGGGGCTATAAACTCTGGGGCCAACGTCCTGACTTTC
TRBV7-2,TRBJ1-2,14,-,-,CASSPGPLNYGYTF,TGTGCCAGCAGCCCCGGGCCCCTTAACTATGGCTACACCTTC
TRBV7-9,TRBJ2-5,15,many,TRBD2,CASSLGSGGQETQYF,TGTGCCAGCAGCCTTGGGTCGGGGGGACAAGAGACCCAGTACTTC
TRBV9,TRBJ1-1,14,-,-,CASSPPGGDTEAFF,TGTGCCAGCAGCCCACCGGGGGGGGACACTGAAGCTTTCTTT
TRBV6-6,TRBJ1-6,15,many,-,CASTGGGGGNSPLHF,TGTGCCAGCACGGGGGGGGGAGGTGGTAATTCACCCCTCCACTTT
TRBV5-1,TRBJ2-5,15,-,-,CASSLSGEVQETQYF,TGCGCCAGCAGCTTGTCCGGAGAGGTACAAGAGACCCAGTACTTC
TRBV20-1,TRBJ1-2,15,few,TRBD1,CSARDATGINYGYTF,TGCAGTGCTAGAGATGCGACAGGGATTAACTATGGCTACACCTTC
TRBV29-1,TRBJ2-5,13,few,-,CSVSRGDGETQYF,TGCAGCGTTTCCAGGGGTGACGGCGAGACCCAGTACTTC
TRBV7-9,TRBJ1-1,14,few,-,CASSLVQGRTEAFF,TGTGCCAGCAGCTTAGTCCAGGGTAGGACTGAAGCTTTCTTT
TRBV12-3/TRBV12-4,TRBJ1-1,12,many,-,CASSFGVAEAFF,TGTGCCAGCAGTTTTGGCGTAGCTGAAGCTTTCTTT
TRBV5-4,TRBJ2-5,12,-,-,CASSSDWETQYF,TGTGCCAGCAGCTCGGACTGGGAGACCCAGTACTTC
TRBV11-3,TRBJ1-1,15,few,-,CASSLDRAPGTEAFF,TGTGCCAGCAGCTTAGATCGCGCTCCTGGCACTGAAGCTTTCTTT
TRBV12-3/TRBV12-4,TRBJ1-6,15,-,-,CASSLYPGRNSPLHF,TGTGCCAGCAGTTTATACCCAGGGAGGAATTCACCCCTCCACTTT
TRBV7-2,TRBJ2-7,13,few,-,CASNERGSYEQYF,TGTGCCAGCAACGAGAGGGGCTCCTACGAGCAGTACTTC
TRBV20-1,TRBJ2-7,13,-,-,CSARAAGPYEQYF,TGCAGTGCTAGGGCTGCGGGCCCCTACGAGCAGTACTTC
TRBV5-4,TRBJ1-2,15,-,TRBD1,CASSPRTGALYGYTF,TGTGCCAGTAGTCCACGGACAGGGGCCCTCTATGGCTACACCTTC
TRBV29-1,TRBJ1-2,9,-,TRBD1,CSVGSRDSF,TGCAGCGTTGGATCCAGGGACAGCTTC
TRBV6-6,TRBJ1-4,14,-,-,CASRQRATNEKLFF,TGTGCCAGCAGGCAGAGGGCAACTAATGAAAAACTGTTTTTT
TRBV20-1,TRBJ2-7,15,few,-,CSARIVGLGSYEQYF,TGCAGTGCTAGGATTGTAGGACTGGGATCCTACGAGCAGTACTTC
TRBV29-1,TRBJ2-2,12,once,-,CSLHRNTGELFF,TGCAGCTTGCACCGTAACACCGGGGAGCTGTTTTTT
TRBV7-9,TRBJ1-4,14,many,-,CASSDPGTAEKLFF,TGTGCCAGCAGCGATCCCGGGACGGCTGAAAAACTGTTTTTT
TRBV11-2,TRBJ2-7,16,many,TRBD1,CASRPDRGRSDGEQYF,TGTGCCAGCAGACCGGACAGGGGGCGGAGTGACGGCGAGCAGTACTTC
TRBV11-2,TRBJ1-1,15,-,-,CASSFKDRIRTEAFF,TGTGCCAGCAGCTTTAAAGACAGGATACGCACTGAAGCTTTCTTT
TRBV20-1,TRBJ2-7,14,-,TRBD2,CSTPGLAGPYEQYF,TGCAGTACACCGGGACTAGCGGGTCCCTACGAGCAGTACTTC
TRBV29-1,TRBJ1-5,13,once,TRBD1,CSVTGGSNQPQHF,TGCAGCGTTACAGGGGGTAGCAATCAGCCCCAGCATTTT
TRBV5-8,TRBJ1-4,13,-,-,CASSKRANEKLFF,TGTGCCAGTAGTAAGAGAGCAAATGAAAAACTGTTTTTT
TRBV7-2,TRBJ2-5,18,-,TRBD2,CASSWRLAGVVAEETQYF,TGTGCCAGCAGTTGGAGACTAGCGGGGGTTGTTGCGGAAGAGACCCAGTACTTC
TRBV25-1,TRBJ1-2,13,many,TRBD1,CASSLPGGYGYTF,TGTGCCAGCAGTCTGCCAGGGGGCTATGGCTACACCTTC
TRBV19,TRBJ2-7,12,few,-,CASSPASSEQYF,TGTGCCAGTAGTCCGGCCAGTAGCGAGCAGTACTTC
TRBV15,TRBJ2-5,13,-,-,CATSPGQQETQYF,TGTGCCACCAGCCCCGGACAGCAAGAGACCCAGTACTTC
TRBV5-1,TRBJ1-2,16,-,-,CASRLDSLISIYGYTF,TGCGCCAGCAGATTGGACAGTTTAATCTCTATTTATGGCTACACCTTC
TRBV7-8,TRBJ1-4,14,-,TRBD1,CASSLGDRAEKLFF,TGTGCCAGCAGCTTGGGAGACAGGGCCGAAAAACTGTTTTTT
TRBV6-5,TRBJ1-2,15,-,TRBD1,CAISYSTGGRTGYTF,TGTGCCATCAGTTACTCGACAGGGGGCCGGACCGGCTACACCTTC
TRBV12-3/TRBV12-4,TRBJ1-5,16,-,TRBD1,CASRGQGALSNQPQHF,TGTGCCAGCAGAGGACAGGGGGCCCTGAGCAATCAGCCCCAGCATTTT
TRBV13,TRBJ2-7,15,-,-,CASSLGGSPAYEQYF,TGTGCCAGCAGCTTAGGGGGGTCCCCCGCCTACGAGCAGTACTTC
TRBV2,TRBJ1-1,14,-,TRBD1,CASSYRGPHTEAFF,TGTGCCAGCTCTTACAGGGGGCCCCACACTGAAGCTTTCTTT
TRBV10-2,TRBJ2-7,13,-,TRBD1,CASIQGASDEQYF,TGTGCCAGCATTCAGGGGGCGTCGGACGAGCAGTACTTC
TRBV29-1,TRBJ1-1,12,-,-,CRSSMLNTEAFF,TGCAGGTCCTCGATGCTGAACACTGAAGCTTTCTTT
TRBV7-2,TRBJ2-5,14,-,-,CASSPGTTKGTQYF,TGTGCCAGCAGCCCCGGGACCACAAAGGGGACCCAGTACTTC
TRBV7-2,TRBJ2-2,14,-,-,CASSLVTRPGELFF,TGTGCCAGCAGCTTAGTTACGCGACCCGGGGAGCTGTTTTTT
TRBV2,TRBJ1-5,14,-,TRBD1,CASQTGDPNQPQHF,TGTGCCAGCCAGACAGGGGATCCCAATCAGCCCCAGCATTTT